Detailed here is one T cell receptor beta chain. Its antigen is as yet unknown. This sample is drawn from a study of T cell responses to AZD1222 COVID-19 vaccine. Study-wide results and caveats: Dominant at 160-218 and 743-854, vaccine-associated CD4 TCRs also spanned spike. In a largely white British group with more females than males, clonal diversity was possibly underestimated.

The table came from immunoSEQ multiplex PCR; TCRdb's copy has only in-frame clones and leaves some out. The sample consists of about 120,000 clones, roughly 90% of them appearing once. The germline CDR1 and CDR2 sequences are SQVTM and ANQGSEA. Trimming took 1 base from V and 4 from J; bases not matched to a gene: 9. This CDR3 has 16 residues. Sample: peripheral blood, taken on day 0 of AZD1222 vaccination. The source of this sequence is an adult in good health. The chain is built from TRBV29-1 and TRBJ1-2, with 10 bases identical to TRBD1. The chain's CDR3 is CSVEGSRDRGRYGYTF. CDR3 coding DNA: TGCAGCGTTGAAGGGTCCCGGGACAGGGGTCGCTATGGCTACACCTTC. The complete variable domain, with remaining parts taken from reference TRBV29-1 and TRBJ1-2, reads SAVISQKPSRDICQRGTSLTIQCQVDSQVTMMFWYRQQPGQSLTLIATANQGSEATYESGFVIDKFPISRPNLTFSTLTVSNMSPEDSSIYLCSVEGSRDRGRYGYTFGSGTRLTVV.